These 12 T cell receptor beta chains came from one sample sequenced in a study of CD8 T cells in Susac syndrome. cDNA came from approximately 0.5 to 1 ug RNA primed by random hexamers. One entry per CDR3 protein results from TCRdb running MiXCR on the immunoSEQ multiplex PCR reads. The table has some 300,000 distinct CDR3 sequences, 65% to 90% seen once. Sequencing was carried out using CD8+ T cells from PBMCs. The receptor source for this set is a human donor with multiple sclerosis.

V is TRBV5-6 and J is TRBJ2-7, with a possible D match to TRBD2 (5 bases). Trimming stripped 0 bases from V and 6 bases from J, with 10 bases between. The CDR3 loop spans 13 amino acids. Germline V CDR1 and CDR2: SGHDT, YYEEEE. CDR3 residues: CASSLGGLGEQYF. The CDR3, as DNA: TGTGCCAGCAGCTTGGGTGGACTCGGCGAGCAGTACTTC.

The rearrangement links TRBV9 to TRBJ1-1; perhaps TRBD1 as D (6 bases). This CDR3 region has 15 residues. From germline, CDR1 is SGDLS and CDR2 YYNGEE. The ends were cut back, 0 bases at V and 1 base at J, with 10 bases in the middle. The DNA for the CDR3 is TGTGCCAGCAGCGTAGGTTGGGGACAGAACACTGAAGCTTTCTTT. Translated, it gives CASSVGWGQNTEAFF.

The chain links TRBV9 to TRBJ1-1; D is ambiguous. The germline CDR1 and CDR2 sequences are SGDLS and YYNGEE. The CDR3 runs 14 residues. V lost 3 bases and J 4 bases, leaving 13 bases between the germline ends. The CDR3 sequence is CASSALSVSTEAFF. The CDR3 nucleotides are TGTGCCAGCAGCGCCTTGAGTGTGAGCACTGAAGCTTTCTTT.

In its sample, this clonotype was seen once. This rearrangement joins TRBV7-2 to TRBJ1-3; 7 bases map to TRBD1. Trimming at V came to 2 bases and at J to 6 bases, leaving 1 base not matched to a gene. The CDR3 covers 13 residues. The germline CDR1 and CDR2 sequences are SGHTA and FQGNSA. DNA for the CDR3: TGTGCCAGCAGCTTAAGGGGGCAAAACACCATATATTTT. Its translation: CASSLRGQNTIYF.

The V gene is TRBV28, the J gene TRBJ1-3; 7 bases match TRBD1. CDR1 and CDR2 (germline): MDHEN, SYDVKM. V dropped 6 bases and J dropped 4; count of bases not matched to a gene: 15. The CDR3 runs to 17 residues. CDR3 in DNA: TGTGCCAGCAGGTACCCCGGGACAGCGAATTCCGGAAACACCATATATTTT. This translates into CASRYPGTANSGNTIYF.

V is TRBV3-1 and J is TRBJ2-1; 14 bases align to TRBD2. The junction had 5 bases not matched to a gene; V was cut back by 3 bases and J by 4 bases. The CDR3 totals 17 residues. Germline loops: CDR1 LGHDT, CDR2 YNNKEL (reference sequence). The CDR3 DNA sequence: TGTGCCAGCAGCCATCAGGGACTAGCGGGAGTGTACAATGAGCAGTTCTTC. It is translated as CASSHQGLAGVYNEQFF.

The chain carries TRBV5-4 and TRBJ2-1, with 9 bases lining up with TRBD2. Per germline, CDR1 SGHNT and CDR2 YYREEE (reference sequence). Trimming removed 1 base from V and 2 bases from J; junction bases left unmatched: 10. The CDR3 runs to 18 residues. The CDR3 region is CASSLRTLAGFPYNEQFF. The CDR3 coding sequence is TGTGCCAGCAGCTTGAGAACTCTAGCGGGGTTCCCCTACAATGAGCAGTTCTTC.

The chain recombines TRBV10-1 with TRBJ1-1; no reliable D call. The CDR3 sequence is 12 residues long. From germline, CDR1 is WNHNN and CDR2 SYGVQD (reference sequence). V was shortened by 9 bases and J by 4 bases, with 12 bases between the two germline ends. CDR3 DNA sequence: TGCGCCAGTTCGATAGTGTGCACTGAAGCTTTCTTT. Encoded protein: CASSIVCTEAFF.

CDR3 nucleotide sequence: TGTGCCAGCAGTTTGCCCCGAGAGGTGGCTTACGAGCAGTACTTC. This encodes CASSLPREVAYEQYF. The chain joins TRBV28 to TRBJ2-7; D is undetermined. The CDR3 consists of 15 residues. V lost 3 bases and J 4 bases, leaving 16 bases between the germline ends. The germline V gene has CDR1 MDHEN and CDR2 SYDVKM.

The chain uses TRBV27 and TRBJ2-2, with TRBD1 matching 11 bases. The V and J ends lost 6 bases and 4 bases, in that order; junction bases with no gene match: 4. CDR1 is MNHEY and CDR2 is SMNVEV in the germline V gene (reference sequence). The CDR3 runs to 15 residues. CDR3 residues: CASRQDRGLTGELFF. CDR3 DNA: TGTGCCAGCAGGCAGGACAGGGGGCTCACCGGGGAGCTGTTTTTT.

The V gene is TRBV6-5, the J gene TRBJ1-5; 11 bases fit TRBD1. The CDR3 totals 17 residues. Germline V gene sequence: CDR1 MNHEY, CDR2 SVGAGI. V trimming: 4 bases; J trimming: 0 bases; junction bases outside the gene matches: 5. CDR3 in amino acids: CASSSDRGPHSNQPQHF. Here the CDR3 DNA reads TGTGCCAGCAGTTCGGACAGGGGGCCTCATAGCAATCAGCCCCAGCATTTT.

The CDR3 sequence is CASSVDPGGSQPQHF. The CDR3 region has the DNA TGTGCCAGCAGCGTGGACCCAGGGGGCAGTCAGCCCCAGCATTTT. V and J are TRBV9 and TRBJ1-5; 8 positions match TRBD1. The CDR3 sequence is 15 residues long. V gave up 2 bases and J gave up 6 bases; unmatched junction bases: 7. CDR1 is SGDLS, CDR2 YYNGEE, per germline. The whole variable domain, filled in from reference TRBV9 and TRBJ1-5, reads DSGVTQTPKHLITATGQRVTLRCSPRSGDLSVYWYQQSLDQGLQFLIQYYNGEERAKGNILERFSAQQFPDLHSELNLSSLELGDSALYFCASSVDPGGSQPQHFGDGTRLSIL.